The 27 T cell receptor beta chains reported below all come from one sample, sequenced in a study of cytomegalovirus exposure and HLA in healthy donors. Both 60 Vbeta primers and 13 Jbeta primers went into the PCR. Assay used: immunoSEQ multiplex PCR; TCRdb lists only in-frame clones, some missing. This sample yields fewer than 200,000 clones, of which roughly 74% are seen a single time; roughly 13% belongs to the top ten. The sequenced sample consisted of PBMCs. The receptors derive from a young woman in good health and CMV-seropositive.

The DNA of the CDR3 is TGTGCCAGCGGGGACCCGGGACACGGACGAAATGAGCAGTTCTTC. This translates into CASGDPGHGRNEQFF. This rearrangement joins TRBV27 to TRBJ2-1, with a tentative D call TRBD1 (6 bases). The CDR3 spans 15 residues. The germline CDR1 and CDR2 sequences are MNHEY and SMNVEV (reference sequence). V was trimmed by 8 bases and J by 7 bases, leaving 21 bases between them.

Here the CDR3 DNA reads TGTGCCAGCAGTTTAAGGGTTTCGGGGACAGGGGACTACGAGCAGTACTTC. This encodes CASSLRVSGTGDYEQYF. The genes are TRBV27 and TRBJ2-7; 10 nucleotides line up with TRBD1. Germline V gene sequence: CDR1 MNHEY, CDR2 SMNVEV (reference sequence). V trimming: 2 bases; J trimming: 3 bases; junction bases outside the gene matches: 10. The length of the CDR3 is 17 residues.

V usage is TRBV10-3 and J usage is TRBJ1-5; the match to TRBD1 covers 7 bases. The CDR3 runs to 12 residues. Germline loops: CDR1 ENHRY, CDR2 SYGVKD. DNA for the CDR3: TGTACCGTAGGGACAGACAATCAGCCCCAGCATTTT. Its translation is CTVGTDNQPQHF.

This clone was detected once. This chain uses TRBV16 with TRBJ1-4, with D tentatively TRBD1 (6 bases). This CDR3 region has 16 residues. Germline V gene data show CDR1 as KGHSY and CDR2 as FQNENV. The V gene lost 0 bases and the J gene lost 4 bases, with 12 bases spanning the gap. CDR3 DNA sequence: TGTGCCAGCAGCCAATCGATCAGGGGCCTTAATGAAAAACTGTTTTTT. Its protein product is CASSQSIRGLNEKLFF. The entire variable domain, with the rest obtained from reference TRBV16 and TRBJ1-4, is as follows: GEEVAQTPKHLVRGEGQKAKLYCAPIKGHSYVFWYQQVLKNEFKFLISFQNENVFDETGMPKERFSAKCLPNSPCSLEIQATKLEDSAVYFCASSQSIRGLNEKLFFGSGTQLSVL.

This sequence joins TRBV11-2 and TRBJ2-7; D ambiguous. V was trimmed by 2 bases and J by 0 bases, leaving 14 bases between them. The CDR3 is 16 amino acids. The germline V gene has CDR1 SGHAT and CDR2 FQNNGV. The CDR3 here is CASSLSQRHLSYEQYF. The CDR3, as DNA: TGTGCCAGCAGCTTATCCCAGAGACACCTCTCCTACGAGCAGTACTTC.

The chain employs TRBV5-1 and TRBJ1-1, with D perhaps TRBD1 (6 bases). CDR1 SGHRS and CDR2 YFSETQ come from the germline V gene. Trimming removed 4 bases from V and 5 bases from J, with 15 bases in between. This CDR3 is 14 amino acids long. The CDR3 here is CASSPTDRETEAFF. In nucleotides, the CDR3 is TGCGCCAGCAGCCCGACGGACAGAGAAACTGAAGCTTTCTTT.

V is TRBV7-2 and J is TRBJ2-1; 8 bases are shared with TRBD1. Germline V lookup: CDR1 SGHTA, CDR2 FQGNSA. Trimming cost V 5 bases and J 7 bases; bases outside gene matches: 13. This CDR3 has 16 amino acids. CDR3: CASSKPGQARGNEQFF. CDR3 DNA: TGTGCCAGCAGCAAACCGGGACAGGCACGAGGGAATGAGCAGTTCTTC.

The rearrangement joins TRBV6-5 to TRBJ2-7; 13 nucleotides match TRBD2. Germline CDR1 MNHEY, CDR2 SVGAGI. CDR3 length equals 14 residues. Trimming cost V 6 bases and J 7 bases; bases outside gene matches: 6. The CDR3: CASSRLAGGTEQYF. In DNA form, the CDR3 reads TGTGCCAGCAGCAGACTAGCGGGAGGTACGGAGCAGTACTTC.

The chain uses TRBV28 and TRBJ2-4, with TRBD1 as a possible D gene (5 bases). Trimming stripped 3 bases from V and 4 bases from J, with 7 bases between. The CDR3 runs 13 residues. The germline V gene has CDR1 MDHEN and CDR2 SYDVKM. CDR3 sequence: CASSLAGKNIQYF. The CDR3 DNA follows: TGTGCCAGCAGTTTGGCAGGGAAAAACATTCAGTACTTC.

There are a few counts of this clone. This chain connects TRBV10-3 to TRBJ2-2; 7 nucleotides agree with TRBD2. This CDR3 spans 14 amino acids. Germline V CDR1 and CDR2: ENHRY, SYGVKD. V gave up 6 bases and J gave up 5 bases; unmatched junction bases: 6. For the CDR3, the DNA is TGTGCCATCAGATCGGGGAGGGAAACCGGGGAGCTGTTTTTT. It specifies CAIRSGRETGELFF.

A few counts support this clone. The chain has TRBV5-1 and TRBJ1-2; tentative D call: TRBD1 (6 bases). Germline V gene data show CDR1 as SGHRS and CDR2 as YFSETQ. Trimming stripped 7 bases from V and 3 bases from J, with 22 bases between. The CDR3 is 16 residues long. The CDR3 loop reads CASRTLQGLEDYGYTF. Written as DNA, the CDR3 is TGCGCCAGCCGGACGCTTCAGGGGCTCGAGGACTATGGCTACACCTTC. Full variable domain (remainder filled in from reference TRBV5-1 and TRBJ1-2): KAGVTQTPRYLIKTRGQQVTLSCSPISGHRSVSWYQQTPGQGLQFLFEYFSETQRNKGNFPGRFSGRQFSNSRSEMNVSTLELGDSALYLCASRTLQGLEDYGYTFGSGTRLTVV.

The V call is TRBV7-9, the J call TRBJ2-7; 11 bases fit TRBD2. The CDR3 runs to 15 residues. Per the germline V gene, CDR1 is SEHNR and CDR2 is FQNEAQ (reference sequence). V lost 4 bases, J lost 3 bases, and 5 bases stayed unmatched. CDR3 in amino acids: CASSSGLAGIYEQYF. CDR3 nucleotides: TGTGCCAGCAGCTCCGGACTAGCGGGTATCTACGAGCAGTACTTC.

In this sample, this clone turned up once. This rearrangement joins TRBV11-2 to TRBJ2-7; TRBD2 matches at 8 bases. The V and J ends lost 6 bases and 5 bases, in that order; junction bases with no gene match: 15. Germline V lookup: CDR1 SGHAT, CDR2 FQNNGV. The CDR3 loop spans 16 amino acids. The CDR3 DNA sequence: TGTGCCAGCAGACGGGGGGGAGGCCGTCGCGGGGACGAGCAGTACTTC. This encodes CASRRGGGRRGDEQYF.

CDR3 DNA sequence: TGTGCCAGCAGCGTAGGCCTCTCGGGTACTGAAGCTTTCTTT. It encodes CASSVGLSGTEAFF. The chain employs TRBV9 and TRBJ1-1; D not certain. The CDR3 consists of 14 residues. Germline CDR1 reads SGDLS; CDR2 reads YYNGEE. V dropped 0 bases and J dropped 5 bases, with 11 bases sitting between them. The complete variable domain, with remaining parts taken from reference TRBV9 and TRBJ1-1, reads DSGVTQTPKHLITATGQRVTLRCSPRSGDLSVYWYQQSLDQGLQFLIQYYNGEERAKGNILERFSAQQFPDLHSELNLSSLELGDSALYFCASSVGLSGTEAFFGQGTRLTVV.

The chain couples TRBV7-8 to TRBJ2-7; 7 bases align to TRBD2. V lost 5 bases and J lost 0; bases outside the gene matches: 10. The CDR3 has 16 residues. CDR1 is SGHVS, CDR2 FQNEAQ, per germline. CDR3 DNA: TGTGCCAGCAGCGCTAGCGGAGCAGGGAGCTCCTACGAGCAGTACTTC. It codes for CASSASGAGSSYEQYF.

V and J are TRBV4-1 and TRBJ2-1; 10 bases map to TRBD2. After removal of 0 bases from V and 8 bases from J, the junction contained 10 bases not matched to a gene. The CDR3 is 17 amino acids. Germline CDR1 MGHRA, CDR2 YSYEKL. CDR3 nucleotides: TGCGCCAGCAGCCAAGAAGTATGGACTAGCGGAGCGGATGAGCAGTTCTTC. It translates to CASSQEVWTSGADEQFF.

The rearrangement uses TRBV6-5 and TRBJ2-7; 9 nucleotides agree with TRBD1. After removal of 5 bases from V and 6 bases from J, the junction contained 5 bases not matched to a gene. CDR3 length: 13 residues. Looked up from germline, CDR1 is MNHEY and CDR2 is SVGAGI. CDR3 loop: CASSRTGVGEQYF. The CDR3 coding sequence is TGTGCCAGCAGTCGGACAGGGGTGGGCGAGCAGTACTTC.

This chain joins TRBV4-1 and TRBJ1-4, with a possible D match to TRBD1 (6 bases). There are 16 residues in the CDR3. Trimming took 5 bases from V and 6 from J, leaving 19 bases between them. In germline, CDR1 is MGHRA, CDR2 YSYEKL. Here the CDR3 reads CASSYGGSGADEKLFF. CDR3 DNA: TGCGCCAGCAGCTACGGGGGGTCGGGGGCAGATGAAAAACTGTTTTTT.

The count of this clone is one. This chain connects TRBV28 to TRBJ2-7, with 7 bases matching TRBD2. This CDR3 region has 16 residues. The germline V gene encodes CDR1 MDHEN and CDR2 SYDVKM. The junction had 11 bases not matched to a gene; V was cut back by 6 bases and J by 0 bases. The CDR3 loop is CASSGLPREGSYEQYF. CDR3 nucleotide sequence: TGTGCCAGCAGCGGCCTCCCCAGGGAGGGCTCCTACGAGCAGTACTTC.

The gene calls are TRBV7-2 and TRBJ2-3; a weak D match, TRBD2 (5 bases). Germline assignment: CDR1 SGHTA and CDR2 FQGNSA. The CDR3 covers 13 residues. Trimming pared 4 bases from V and 6 bases from J, leaving 11 bases between. The CDR3 reads CASSSPSIDTQYF. CDR3 nucleotides: TGTGCCAGCAGCTCTCCTAGCATTGATACGCAGTATTTT. Complete variable domain (other parts from reference TRBV7-2 and TRBJ2-3): GAGVSQSPSNKVTEKGKDVELRCDPISGHTALYWYRQSLGQGLEFLIYFQGNSAPDKSGLPSDRFSAERTGGSVSTLTIQRTQQEDSAVYLCASSSPSIDTQYFGPGTRLTVL.

V is TRBV29-1 and J is TRBJ2-3, with D perhaps TRBD2 (7 bases). CDR1 is SQVTM and CDR2 is ANQGSEA in the germline V gene. Trimming stripped 6 bases from V and 4 bases from J, with 11 bases between. The CDR3 covers 12 residues. The CDR3 reads CSVPGGPDTQYF. The CDR3, as DNA: TGCAGCGTACCCGGGGGGCCAGATACGCAGTATTTT.

The sample holds a few counts of this clone. The chain uses TRBV28 and TRBJ2-3; the D is unclear. This CDR3 spans 14 amino acids. Between the trimmed V and J ends, which lost 1 base and 1 base, there was a span of 6 bases. Germline V lookup: CDR1 MDHEN, CDR2 SYDVKM. DNA of the CDR3: TGTGCCAGCAGTTTATCTTCTCGCACAGATACGCAGTATTTT. The encoded protein is CASSLSSRTDTQYF. The full variable domain, rest sourced from reference TRBV28 and TRBJ2-3, is DVKVTQSSRYLVKRTGEKVFLECVQDMDHENMFWYRQDPGLGLRLIYFSYDVKMKEKGDIPEGYSVSREKKERFSLILESASTNQTSMYLCASSLSSRTDTQYFGPGTRLTVL.

This clone was seen only a few times. The J gene is TRBJ2-5, the V gene TRBV11-1; TRBD2 aligns across 8 bases. This CDR3 region has 16 residues. Trimming at V came to 5 bases and at J to 1 base, leaving 9 bases not matched to a gene. The germline V gene encodes CDR1 SGHAT and CDR2 FQDESV (reference sequence). The chain's CDR3 is CASSPSGGKAQETQYF. The CDR3 DNA reads as TGTGCCAGCAGCCCCTCGGGAGGGAAGGCCCAAGAGACCCAGTACTTC.

The V gene is TRBV6-6, the J gene TRBJ1-5, with D possibly being TRBD1 (5 bases). The CDR3 covers 14 residues. The germline V gene encodes CDR1 MNHNY and CDR2 SVGAGI (reference sequence). The germline V and J ends were trimmed by 6 bases and 0 bases, with 9 bases remaining between them. CDR3 sequence (DNA): TGTGCCAGCAGGCCAGGGTTTAGCAATCAGCCCCAGCATTTT. This encodes CASRPGFSNQPQHF.

The gene calls are TRBV4-2 and TRBJ1-3; tentatively, D is TRBD1 (6 bases). CDR1 is LGHNA, CDR2 YNFKEQ, per germline. Trimming pared 0 bases from V and 2 bases from J, leaving 11 bases between. The CDR3 consists of 16 residues. CDR3 DNA sequence: TGTGCCAGCAGCCAAGATAGTCCAGGGGCTGGAAACACCATATATTTT. Translated: CASSQDSPGAGNTIYF.

The chain combines TRBV4-3 with TRBJ1-1; D may be TRBD1 (5 bases). Germline assignment: CDR1 LGHNA and CDR2 YSLEER. The CDR3 sequence is 14 residues long. The V end was cut by 1 base, the J end by 4 bases, with 10 bases between. CDR3 protein: CASSQGLGGTEAFF. As DNA, the CDR3 is TGCGCCAGCAGCCAAGGTCTGGGGGGCACTGAAGCTTTCTTT.

The rearrangement uses TRBV9 and TRBJ2-5; TRBD2 aligns across 9 bases. Losses at the gene ends were 4 bases for V and 5 bases for J; bases not matched to a gene: 9. Germline CDR1 reads SGDLS; CDR2 reads YYNGEE. The CDR3 loop spans 15 amino acids. The DNA for the CDR3 is TGTGCCAGCAGCATAAGTAGCGGGAGTAGCGAGACCCAGTACTTC. This sequence encodes CASSISSGSSETQYF.